This T cell receptor beta chain originates from a study of prognosis after radiotherapy for stage I lung cancer. This clonotype was counted only a few times. A much more abundant neighbour one base away suggests this may be a read error. Two rounds of multiplex PCR amplified TCR beta CDR3 from genomic DNA. Round-one PCR had primers specific to each TRBV and TRBJ gene. TCRdb ran MiXCR on the multiplex PCR reads and lists one entry per CDR3 protein. The sample carries 31,000 or so distinct CDR3 sequences, over 40% recorded once. The CDR3 has 15 residues. With 5 bases clipped from V and 4 bases from J, the junction kept 8 bases outside the gene matches. Germline-derived CDR1 and CDR2 are SGHTA and FQGNSA.

The sample in question was PBMCs, obtained before or after stereotactic body radiation therapy (not recorded which). The rearrangement links TRBV7-2 to TRBJ2-7; 10 bases align to TRBD2. The clonotype originates from a donor older than 45 with non-small cell lung cancer. The CDR3 sequence is CASSQGLAWGYEQYF. The CDR3 bases are TGTGCCAGCAGCCAGGGACTAGCGTGGGGGTACGAGCAGTACTTC.